This TCR beta chain was captured by sequencing in a study of technical replicates of blood from a few donors. This CDR3 comprises 16 residues. V gave up 4 bases and J gave up 4 bases; unmatched junction bases: 12. CDR1 and CDR2 from the germline V gene are SGHDT and YYEEEE. Assay used: immunoSEQ multiplex PCR; TCRdb lists only in-frame clones, some missing. The sample shows 65,000 to 85,000 clones, 95% to 98% of them seen only once. The TCR was taken from a human donor in good health. Material: T cells isolated from PBMCs. The chain has TRBV5-6 and TRBJ2-5, with 8 positions matching TRBD2. CDR3 sequence reads: CASSKPPVAGLETQYF. Written as DNA, the CDR3 is TGTGCCAGCAGCAAGCCCCCGGTAGCGGGATTAGAGACCCAGTACTTC.